This T cell receptor (beta chain) was sequenced for a study of blood T cell repertoires in COVID-19. Germline CDR1 is LNHDA and CDR2 is SQIVND (reference sequence). CDR3 size: 16 residues. V shed 7 bases, J shed 6 bases, and the junction held 12 bases outside the gene matches. As handled by the study authors: Using reference gene primer amplification, nucleated cell counts were estimated. Repertoires were generated with immunoSEQ multiplex PCR, while TCRdb's copy carries only in-frame clones and drops some. V, J and clone size derive from that table, while D and trimming were established from the DNA sequence. The table lists 60,000 or so clones, about nine tenths of them singletons.

The rearrangement joins TRBV19 to TRBJ2-2; TRBD1 aligns across 9 bases. The source of this sequence is a human donor with acute or convalescent COVID-19. The donor label of this sample is uncertain. Sequencing was performed on peripheral blood. The CDR3 region is CASNPIGTGRAGELFF. The DNA of the CDR3 is TGTGCCAGTAACCCTATCGGGACAGGGAGAGCCGGGGAGCTGTTTTTT.